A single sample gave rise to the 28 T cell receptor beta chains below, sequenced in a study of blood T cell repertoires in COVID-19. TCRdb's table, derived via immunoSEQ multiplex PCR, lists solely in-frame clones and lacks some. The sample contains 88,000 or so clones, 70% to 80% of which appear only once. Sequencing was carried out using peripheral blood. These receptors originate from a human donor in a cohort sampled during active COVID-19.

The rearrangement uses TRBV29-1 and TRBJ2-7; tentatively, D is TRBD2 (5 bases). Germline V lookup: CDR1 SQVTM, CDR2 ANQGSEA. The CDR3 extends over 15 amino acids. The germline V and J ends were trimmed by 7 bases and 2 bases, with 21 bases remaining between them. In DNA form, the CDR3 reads TGCAGCGCCCGGAAAGGCCCGGGAAAGCCCTACGAGCAGTACTTC. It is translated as CSARKGPGKPYEQYF.

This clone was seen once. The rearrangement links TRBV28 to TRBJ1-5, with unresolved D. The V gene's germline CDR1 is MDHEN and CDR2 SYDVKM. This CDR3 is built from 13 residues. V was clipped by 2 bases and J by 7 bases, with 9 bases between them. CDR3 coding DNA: TGTGCCAGCAGTTTACCGGGTTTCCAGCCCCAGCATTTT. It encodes CASSLPGFQPQHF.

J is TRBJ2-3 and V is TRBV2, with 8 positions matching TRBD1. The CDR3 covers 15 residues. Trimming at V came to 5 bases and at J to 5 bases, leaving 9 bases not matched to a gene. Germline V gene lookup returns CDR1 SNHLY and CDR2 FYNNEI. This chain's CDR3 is CASSQNRQGIDTQYF. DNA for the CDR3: TGTGCCAGCAGTCAAAACCGACAGGGGATAGATACGCAGTATTTT.

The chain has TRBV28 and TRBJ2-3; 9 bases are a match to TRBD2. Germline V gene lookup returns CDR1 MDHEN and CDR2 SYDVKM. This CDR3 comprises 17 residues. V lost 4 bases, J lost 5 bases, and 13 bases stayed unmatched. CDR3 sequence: CASSSPAPGLAGDTQYF. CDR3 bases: TGTGCCAGCAGTTCCCCAGCTCCGGGACTAGCCGGAGATACGCAGTATTTT.

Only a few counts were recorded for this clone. The CDR3 DNA follows: TGCGCCAGCAGCCAAGTTTTGGGAGGCCGGGGGCAGTACTTC. Translating it yields CASSQVLGGRGQYF. This chain uses TRBV4-3 with TRBJ2-7; maybe TRBD2 (6 bases). The CDR3 runs to 14 residues. The germline V gene encodes CDR1 LGHNA and CDR2 YSLEER. Trimming took off 1 base at V and 9 bases at J, with 16 bases between the two ends.

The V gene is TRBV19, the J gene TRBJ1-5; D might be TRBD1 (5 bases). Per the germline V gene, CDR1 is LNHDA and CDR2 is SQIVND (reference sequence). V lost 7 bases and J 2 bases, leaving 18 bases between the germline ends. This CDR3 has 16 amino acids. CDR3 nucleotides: TGTGCCAGTATGCCGGGGGAATTTGGTGGCAATCAGCCCCAGCATTTT. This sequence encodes CASMPGEFGGNQPQHF. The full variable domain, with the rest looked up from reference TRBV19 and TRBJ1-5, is DGGITQSPKYLFRKEGQNVTLSCEQNLNHDAMYWYRQDPGQGLRLIYYSQIVNDFQKGDIAEGYSVSREKKESFPLTVTSAQKNPTAFYLCASMPGEFGGNQPQHFGDGTRLSIL.

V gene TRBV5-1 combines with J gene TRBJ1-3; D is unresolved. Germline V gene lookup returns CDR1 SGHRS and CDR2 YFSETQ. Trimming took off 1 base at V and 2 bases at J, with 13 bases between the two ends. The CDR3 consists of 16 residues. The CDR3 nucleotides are TGCGCCAGCAGCTTGAATCCGGACTCGGCTGGAAACACCATATATTTT. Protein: CASSLNPDSAGNTIYF.

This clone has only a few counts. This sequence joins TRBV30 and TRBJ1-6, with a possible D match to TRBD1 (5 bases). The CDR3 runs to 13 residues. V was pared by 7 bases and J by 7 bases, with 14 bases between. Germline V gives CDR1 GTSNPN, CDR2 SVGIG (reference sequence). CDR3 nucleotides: TGTGCCTCGTCCAGGGATCCGAATTCACCCCTCCACTTT. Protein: CASSRDPNSPLHF.

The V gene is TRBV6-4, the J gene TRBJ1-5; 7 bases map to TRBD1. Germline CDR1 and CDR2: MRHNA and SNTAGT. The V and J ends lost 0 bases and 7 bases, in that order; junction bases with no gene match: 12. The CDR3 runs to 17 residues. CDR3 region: CASSDSERDSPGQPQHF. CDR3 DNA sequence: TGTGCCAGCAGTGACTCGGAAAGGGACAGTCCAGGGCAGCCCCAGCATTTT.

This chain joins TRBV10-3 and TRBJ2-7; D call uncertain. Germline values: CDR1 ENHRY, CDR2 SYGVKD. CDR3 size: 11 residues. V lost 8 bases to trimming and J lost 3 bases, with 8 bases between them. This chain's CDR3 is CAIFSGYEQYF. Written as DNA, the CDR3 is TGTGCCATCTTCTCGGGCTACGAGCAGTACTTC.

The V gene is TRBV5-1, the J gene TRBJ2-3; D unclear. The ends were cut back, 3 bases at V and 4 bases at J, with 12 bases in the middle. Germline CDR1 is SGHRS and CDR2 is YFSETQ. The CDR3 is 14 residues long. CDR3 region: CASSSNPASDTQYF. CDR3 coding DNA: TGCGCCAGCAGCTCTAATCCTGCTTCAGATACGCAGTATTTT.

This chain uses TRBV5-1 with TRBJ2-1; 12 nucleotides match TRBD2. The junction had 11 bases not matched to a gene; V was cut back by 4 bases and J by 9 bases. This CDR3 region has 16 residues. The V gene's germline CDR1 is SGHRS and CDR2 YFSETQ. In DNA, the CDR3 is TGCGCCAGCAGCCCCATGACTAGCGGGAGTGGGAGTGAGCAGTTCTTC. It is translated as CASSPMTSGSGSEQFF.

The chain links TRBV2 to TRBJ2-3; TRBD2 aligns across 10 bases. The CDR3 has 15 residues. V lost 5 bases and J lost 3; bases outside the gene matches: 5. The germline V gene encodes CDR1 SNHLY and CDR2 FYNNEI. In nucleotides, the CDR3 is TGTGCCAGCAGTAAGAGCGGGAGGGATACAGATACGCAGTATTTT. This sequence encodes CASSKSGRDTDTQYF.

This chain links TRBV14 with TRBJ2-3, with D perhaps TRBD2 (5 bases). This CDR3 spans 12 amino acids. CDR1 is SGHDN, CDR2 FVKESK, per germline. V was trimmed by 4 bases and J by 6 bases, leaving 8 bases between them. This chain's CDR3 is CASSLGLDTQYF. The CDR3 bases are TGTGCCAGCAGCCTCGGACTGGATACGCAGTATTTT.

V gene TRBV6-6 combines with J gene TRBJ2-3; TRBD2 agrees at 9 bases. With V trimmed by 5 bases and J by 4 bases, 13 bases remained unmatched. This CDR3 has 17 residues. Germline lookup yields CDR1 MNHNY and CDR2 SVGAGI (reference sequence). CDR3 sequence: CASSPRLGSGRPDTQYF. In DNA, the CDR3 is TGTGCCAGCAGTCCGAGACTCGGTAGCGGGAGACCAGATACGCAGTATTTT.

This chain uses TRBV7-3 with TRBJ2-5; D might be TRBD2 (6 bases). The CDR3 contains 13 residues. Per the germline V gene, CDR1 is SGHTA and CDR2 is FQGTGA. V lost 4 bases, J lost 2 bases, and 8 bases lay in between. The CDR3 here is CASSSGLQETQYF. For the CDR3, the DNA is TGTGCCAGCAGCTCGGGACTTCAAGAGACCCAGTACTTC.

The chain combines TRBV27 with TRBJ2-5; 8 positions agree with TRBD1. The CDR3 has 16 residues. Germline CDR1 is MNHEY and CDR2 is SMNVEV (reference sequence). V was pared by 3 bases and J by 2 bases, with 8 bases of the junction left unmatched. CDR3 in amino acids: CASSFIQGARQETQYF. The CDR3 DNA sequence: TGTGCCAGCAGTTTTATCCAGGGGGCGCGACAAGAGACCCAGTACTTC.

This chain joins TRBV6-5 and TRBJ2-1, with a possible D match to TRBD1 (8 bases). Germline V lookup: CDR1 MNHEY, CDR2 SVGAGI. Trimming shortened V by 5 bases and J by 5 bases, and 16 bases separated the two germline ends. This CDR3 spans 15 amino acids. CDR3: CASSTQGGIHNEQFF. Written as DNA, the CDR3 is TGTGCCAGCAGTACACAGGGGGGGATACACAATGAGCAGTTCTTC.

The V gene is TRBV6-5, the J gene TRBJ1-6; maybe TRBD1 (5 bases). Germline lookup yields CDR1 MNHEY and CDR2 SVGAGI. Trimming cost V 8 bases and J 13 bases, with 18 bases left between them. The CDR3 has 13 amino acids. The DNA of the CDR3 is TGTGCCAGCCTAGGACATGTCTTACGCCCCCTCCACTTT. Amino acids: CASLGHVLRPLHF.

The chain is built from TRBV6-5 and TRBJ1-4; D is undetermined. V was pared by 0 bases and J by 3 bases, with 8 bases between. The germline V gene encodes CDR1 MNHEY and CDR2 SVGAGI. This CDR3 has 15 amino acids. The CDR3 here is CASSYSGVANEKLFF. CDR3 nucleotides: TGTGCCAGCAGTTACTCGGGAGTAGCTAATGAAAAACTGTTTTTT.

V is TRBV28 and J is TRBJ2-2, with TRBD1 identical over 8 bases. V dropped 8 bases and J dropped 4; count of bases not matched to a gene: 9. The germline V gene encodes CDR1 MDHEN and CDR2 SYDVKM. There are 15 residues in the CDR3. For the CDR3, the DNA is TGTGCCAGCGGTACCATGACAGGGGCCACCGGGGAGCTGTTTTTT. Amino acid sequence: CASGTMTGATGELFF.

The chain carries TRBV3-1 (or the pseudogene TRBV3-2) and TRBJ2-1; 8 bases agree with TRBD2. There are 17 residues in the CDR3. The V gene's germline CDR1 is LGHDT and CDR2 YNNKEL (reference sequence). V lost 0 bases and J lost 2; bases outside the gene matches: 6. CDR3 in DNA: TGTGCCAGCAGCCAAGAGGGAACTAGCGGCACCTACAATGAGCAGTTCTTC. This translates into CASSQEGTSGTYNEQFF.

CDR3 protein: CASRGLAGDLLYEQYF. CDR3 nucleotide sequence: TGTGCCAGCAGGGGATTAGCGGGAGATCTTCTCTACGAGCAGTACTTC. The J gene is TRBJ2-7, the V gene TRBV2; TRBD2 matches 9 bases. Trimming took 6 bases from V and 3 from J; bases not matched to a gene: 12. The CDR3 loop spans 16 amino acids. Germline V gene lookup returns CDR1 SNHLY and CDR2 FYNNEI.

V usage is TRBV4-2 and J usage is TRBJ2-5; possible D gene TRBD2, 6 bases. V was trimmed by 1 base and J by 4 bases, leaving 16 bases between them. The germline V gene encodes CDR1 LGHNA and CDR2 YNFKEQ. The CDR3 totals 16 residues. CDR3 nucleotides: TGTGCCAGCAGCCAAGTAGGGCCGGGAGTGGCAGAGACCCAGTACTTC. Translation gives CASSQVGPGVAETQYF.

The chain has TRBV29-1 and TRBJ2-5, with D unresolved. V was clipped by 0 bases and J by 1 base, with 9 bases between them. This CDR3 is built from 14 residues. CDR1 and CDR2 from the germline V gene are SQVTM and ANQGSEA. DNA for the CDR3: TGCAGCGTTGAAGATCGCCAGTTCCAAGAGACCCAGTACTTC. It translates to CSVEDRQFQETQYF.

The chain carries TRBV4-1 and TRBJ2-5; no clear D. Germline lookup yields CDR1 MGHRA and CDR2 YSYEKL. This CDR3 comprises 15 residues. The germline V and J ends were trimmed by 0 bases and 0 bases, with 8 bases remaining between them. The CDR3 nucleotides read TGCGCCAGCAGCCAAGATCCCACTGACCAAGAGACCCAGTACTTC. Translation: CASSQDPTDQETQYF.

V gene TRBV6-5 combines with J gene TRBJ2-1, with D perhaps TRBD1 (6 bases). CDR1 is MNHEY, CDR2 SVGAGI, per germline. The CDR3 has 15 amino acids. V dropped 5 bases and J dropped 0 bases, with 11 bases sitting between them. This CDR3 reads CASSTPRGSYNEQFF. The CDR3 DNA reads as TGTGCCAGCAGTACACCCAGGGGCTCCTACAATGAGCAGTTCTTC.

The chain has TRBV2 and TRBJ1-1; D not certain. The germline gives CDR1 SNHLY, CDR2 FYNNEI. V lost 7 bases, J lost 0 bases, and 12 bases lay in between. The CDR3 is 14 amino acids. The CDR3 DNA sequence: TGTGCCAGCACTCGCCTGACTGTGAACACTGAAGCTTTCTTT. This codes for CASTRLTVNTEAFF.